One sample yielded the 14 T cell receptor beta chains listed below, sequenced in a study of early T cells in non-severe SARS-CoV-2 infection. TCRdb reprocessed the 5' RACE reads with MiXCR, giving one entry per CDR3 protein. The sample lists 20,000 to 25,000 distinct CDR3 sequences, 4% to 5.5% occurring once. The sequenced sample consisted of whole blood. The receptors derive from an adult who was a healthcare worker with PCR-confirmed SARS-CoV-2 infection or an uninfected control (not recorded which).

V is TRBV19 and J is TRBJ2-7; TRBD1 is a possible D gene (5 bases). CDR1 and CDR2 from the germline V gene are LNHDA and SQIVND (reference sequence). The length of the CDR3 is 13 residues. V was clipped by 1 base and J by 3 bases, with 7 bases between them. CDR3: CASSIGQNYEQYF. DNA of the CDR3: TGTGCCAGTAGTATAGGACAGAACTACGAGCAGTACTTC.

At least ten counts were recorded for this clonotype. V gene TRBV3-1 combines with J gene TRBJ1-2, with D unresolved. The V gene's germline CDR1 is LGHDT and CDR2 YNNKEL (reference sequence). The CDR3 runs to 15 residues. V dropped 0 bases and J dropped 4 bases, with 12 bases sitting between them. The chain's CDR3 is CASSQDYRILYGYTF. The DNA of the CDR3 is TGTGCCAGCAGCCAAGACTACAGAATCCTCTATGGCTACACCTTC.

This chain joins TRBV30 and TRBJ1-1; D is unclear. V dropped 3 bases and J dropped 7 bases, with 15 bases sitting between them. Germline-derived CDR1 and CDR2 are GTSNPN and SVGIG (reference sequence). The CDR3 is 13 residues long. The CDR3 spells CAWSRGRTLEAFF. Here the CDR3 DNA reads TGTGCCTGGAGCCGCGGGCGGACTCTTGAAGCTTTCTTT. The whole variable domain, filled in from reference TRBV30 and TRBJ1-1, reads SQTIHQWPATLVQPVGSPLSLECTVEGTSNPNLYWYRQAAGRGLQLLFYSVGIGQISSEVPQNLSASRPQDRQFILSSKKLLLSDSGFYLCAWSRGRTLEAFFGQGTRLTVV.

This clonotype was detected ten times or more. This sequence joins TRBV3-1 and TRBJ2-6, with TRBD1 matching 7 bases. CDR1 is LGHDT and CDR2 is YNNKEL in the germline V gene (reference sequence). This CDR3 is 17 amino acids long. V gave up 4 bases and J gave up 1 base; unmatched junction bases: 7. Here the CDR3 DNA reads TGTGCCAGCAGCCGTACAACAGGGGCATCTGGGGCCAACGTCCTGACTTTC. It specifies CASSRTTGASGANVLTF.

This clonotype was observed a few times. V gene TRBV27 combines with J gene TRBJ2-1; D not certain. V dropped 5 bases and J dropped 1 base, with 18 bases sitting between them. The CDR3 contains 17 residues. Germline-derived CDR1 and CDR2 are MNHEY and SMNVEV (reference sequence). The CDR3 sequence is CASSLRADGWSYNEQFF. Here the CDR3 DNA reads TGTGCCAGCAGTCTCCGGGCCGATGGATGGTCCTACAATGAGCAGTTCTTC.

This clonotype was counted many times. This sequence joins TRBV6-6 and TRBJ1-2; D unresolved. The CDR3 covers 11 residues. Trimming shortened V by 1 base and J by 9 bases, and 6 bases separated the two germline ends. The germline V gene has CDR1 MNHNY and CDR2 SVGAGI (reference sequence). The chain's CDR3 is CASSYFGSYTF. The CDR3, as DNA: TGTGCCAGCAGTTACTTTGGGAGCTACACCTTC.

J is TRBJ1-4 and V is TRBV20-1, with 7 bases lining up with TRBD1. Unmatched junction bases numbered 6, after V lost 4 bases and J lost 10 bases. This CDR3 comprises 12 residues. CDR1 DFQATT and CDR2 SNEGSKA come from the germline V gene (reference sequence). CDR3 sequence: CSATYRGGKLFF. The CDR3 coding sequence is TGCAGTGCTACTTACAGGGGCGGAAAACTGTTTTTT.

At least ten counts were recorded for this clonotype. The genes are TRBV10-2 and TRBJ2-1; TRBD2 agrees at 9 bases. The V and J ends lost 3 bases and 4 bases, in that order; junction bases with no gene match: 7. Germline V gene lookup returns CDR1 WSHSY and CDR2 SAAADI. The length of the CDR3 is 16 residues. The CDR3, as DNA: TGCGCCAGCAGTGAAGGGGTAGCGGGGGATTACAATGAGCAGTTCTTC. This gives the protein CASSEGVAGDYNEQFF.

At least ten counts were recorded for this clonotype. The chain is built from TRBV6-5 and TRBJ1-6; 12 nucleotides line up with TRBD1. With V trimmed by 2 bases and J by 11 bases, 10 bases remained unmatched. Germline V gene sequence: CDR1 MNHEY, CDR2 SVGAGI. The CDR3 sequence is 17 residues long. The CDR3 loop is CASSYGPGQGARTPLHF. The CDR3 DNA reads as TGTGCCAGCAGTTACGGGCCGGGACAGGGGGCTCGGACACCCCTCCACTTT.

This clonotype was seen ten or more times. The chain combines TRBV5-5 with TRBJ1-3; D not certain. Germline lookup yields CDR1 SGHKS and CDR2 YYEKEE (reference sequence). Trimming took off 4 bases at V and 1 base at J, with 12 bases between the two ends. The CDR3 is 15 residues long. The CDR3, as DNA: TGTGCCAGCAGCCGAGGGAAGGAGTCTGGAAACACCATATATTTT. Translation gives CASSRGKESGNTIYF. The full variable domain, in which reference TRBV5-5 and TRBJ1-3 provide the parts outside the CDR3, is DAGVTQSPTHLIKTRGQQVTLRCSPISGHKSVSWYQQVLGQGPQFIFQYYEKEERGRGNFPDRFSARQFPNYSSELNVNALLLGDSALYLCASSRGKESGNTIYFGEGSWLTVV.

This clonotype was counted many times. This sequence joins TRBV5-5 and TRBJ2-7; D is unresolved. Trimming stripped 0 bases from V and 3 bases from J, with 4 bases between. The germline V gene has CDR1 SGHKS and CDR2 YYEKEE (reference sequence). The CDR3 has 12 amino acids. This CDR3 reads CASSLGGYEQYF. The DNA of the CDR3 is TGTGCCAGCAGCTTGGGGGGCTACGAGCAGTACTTC.

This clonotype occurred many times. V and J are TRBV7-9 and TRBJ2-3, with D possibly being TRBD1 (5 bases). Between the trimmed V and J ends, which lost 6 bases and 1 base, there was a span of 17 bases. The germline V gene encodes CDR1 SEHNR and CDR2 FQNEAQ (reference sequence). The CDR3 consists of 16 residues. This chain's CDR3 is CASRETRTLRTDTQYF. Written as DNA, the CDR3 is TGTGCCAGCAGGGAGACCCGGACACTACGCACAGATACGCAGTATTTT.

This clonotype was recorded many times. The CDR3 reads CASSPGKDEQYF. CDR3 nucleotide sequence: TGTGCCAGCTCACCCGGAAAGGACGAGCAGTACTTC. This sequence joins TRBV18 and TRBJ2-7; D is unresolved. CDR1 KGHSH and CDR2 LQKENI come from the germline V gene. CDR3 length: 12 amino acids. Trimming pared 3 bases from V and 5 bases from J, leaving 8 bases between.

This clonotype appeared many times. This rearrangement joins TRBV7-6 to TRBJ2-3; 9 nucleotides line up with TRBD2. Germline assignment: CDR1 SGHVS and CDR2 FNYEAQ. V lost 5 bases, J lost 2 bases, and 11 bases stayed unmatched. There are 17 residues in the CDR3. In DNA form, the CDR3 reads TGTGCCAGCAGCCTCCTTCCCCGGACTAGCGACACAGATACGCAGTATTTT. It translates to CASSLLPRTSDTDTQYF.